Below, 12 T cell receptor beta chains from the same sample are listed, as sequenced in a study of blood T cell repertoires in COVID-19. The protocol was immunoSEQ multiplex PCR, while the TCRdb copy is restricted to in-frame clones and leaves out a portion. This sample has fewer than 400,000 clones, with roughly 91% found just once. The specimen sequenced was PBMCs or T cells enriched from blood (not recorded which). Receptors originate from a young woman who had recovered from COVID-19.

V usage is TRBV30 and J usage is TRBJ2-3, with TRBD1 identical over 7 bases. The length of the CDR3 is 15 residues. Germline V gives CDR1 GTSNPN, CDR2 SVGIG (reference sequence). V gave up 3 bases and J gave up 2 bases; unmatched junction bases: 8. The CDR3 region has the DNA TGTGCCTGGAGCCAAGGGACAGACTACACAGATACGCAGTATTTT. Protein: CAWSQGTDYTDTQYF.

V gene TRBV10-3 combines with J gene TRBJ1-5; D unresolved. This CDR3 contains 15 residues. Germline CDR1 reads ENHRY; CDR2 reads SYGVKD. V gave up 0 bases and J gave up 6 bases, with 12 bases separating them. CDR3 sequence: CAISESPSRGQPQHF. In nucleotides, the CDR3 is TGTGCCATCAGTGAGTCCCCTTCTCGGGGTCAGCCCCAGCATTTT.

The V gene is TRBV6-4, the J gene TRBJ2-1; D is ambiguous. V gave up 1 base and J gave up 9 bases, with 10 bases separating them. The V gene's germline CDR1 is MRHNA and CDR2 SNTAGT. This CDR3 comprises 13 residues. Here the CDR3 reads CASSDWQDSEQFF. The CDR3 DNA sequence: TGTGCCAGCAGTGACTGGCAAGATTCTGAGCAGTTCTTC.

The chain employs TRBV30 and TRBJ2-7; 8 bases match TRBD1. Trimming at V came to 4 bases and at J to 0 bases, leaving 14 bases not matched to a gene. This CDR3 is 17 amino acids long. CDR1 is GTSNPN, CDR2 SVGIG, per germline (reference sequence). The CDR3 here is CAWIAPVTGGDSYEQYF. The CDR3 nucleotides read TGTGCCTGGATTGCCCCGGTCACAGGGGGTGACTCCTACGAGCAGTACTTC.

The chain is built from TRBV29-1 and TRBJ2-3, with TRBD1 matching 8 bases. The CDR3 length is 15 residues. Germline CDR1 SQVTM, CDR2 ANQGSEA. With 2 bases clipped from V and 1 base from J, the junction kept 5 bases outside the gene matches. The CDR3 region is CSVEQGAVGTDTQYF. CDR3 nucleotide sequence: TGCAGCGTTGAACAGGGGGCGGTCGGCACAGATACGCAGTATTTT.

This clone was detected only once. The rearrangement uses TRBV15 and TRBJ1-2, with D possibly TRBD1 on 5 matching bases. Trimming took off 1 base at V and 4 bases at J, with 7 bases between the two ends. The CDR3 is made up of 13 amino acids. Germline CDR1 reads LNHNV; CDR2 reads YYDKDF (reference sequence). The CDR3 is CATSRGGLYGYTF. The CDR3, as DNA: TGTGCCACCAGCAGAGGGGGACTCTATGGCTACACCTTC.

The gene calls are TRBV4-1 and TRBJ1-1; TRBD1 aligns across 9 bases. The CDR3 length is 14 residues. The J segment lost 11 bases and the V segment lost 2 bases, leaving 9 bases of the junction unmatched. The germline V gene has CDR1 MGHRA and CDR2 YSYEKL. CDR3 nucleotides: TGCGCCAGCAGCCAAACAGGGGGCGCGGGTAGGGCTTTCTTT. This translates into CASSQTGGAGRAFF.

The V and J genes are TRBV18 and TRBJ2-7; TRBD1 matches 7 bases. V lost 4 bases and J lost 3; bases outside the gene matches: 6. The germline V gene encodes CDR1 KGHSH and CDR2 LQKENI. This CDR3 has 14 amino acids. The DNA of the CDR3 is TGTGCCAGCTCACGGGGGACAGACCACTACGAGCAGTACTTC. Amino acid sequence: CASSRGTDHYEQYF.

The chain joins TRBV5-1 to TRBJ1-1; D is possibly TRBD1 (5 bases). The CDR3 has 16 amino acids. The germline V gene has CDR1 SGHRS and CDR2 YFSETQ. V was trimmed by 0 bases and J by 1 base, leaving 13 bases between them. CDR3 region: CASSLVGASRNTEAFF. The DNA of the CDR3 is TGCGCCAGCAGCTTGGTTGGGGCCTCAAGGAACACTGAAGCTTTCTTT.

The CDR3 is CASSPSAGTQYF. The CDR3 DNA reads as TGTGCCAGCAGCCCCTCAGCGGGTACGCAGTATTTT. The chain has TRBV11-3 and TRBJ2-3; possibly TRBD2 for D (6 bases). Germline-derived CDR1 and CDR2 are SGHNT and YENEEA. The CDR3 loop spans 12 amino acids. The V end lost 5 bases, the J end lost 8 bases, and 11 bases lay between the germline ends.

The chain joins TRBV7-8 to TRBJ1-4; D unclear. The germline CDR1 and CDR2 sequences are SGHVS and FQNEAQ. The length of the CDR3 is 12 residues. Trimming cost V 5 bases and J 15 bases, with 16 bases left between them. CDR3 sequence: CASSPPFGNLFF. The DNA for the CDR3 is TGTGCCAGCAGCCCCCCCTTCGGGAACTTGTTTTTT. Full variable domain (missing parts from reference TRBV7-8 and TRBJ1-4): GAGVSQSPRYKVAKRGQDVALRCDPISGHVSLFWYQQALGQGPEFLTYFQNEAQLDKSGLPSDRFFAERPEGSVSTLKIQRTQQEDSAVYLCASSPPFGNLFFGSGTQLSVL.

V is TRBV6-5 and J is TRBJ2-6, with D uncertain. This CDR3 is built from 16 residues. Germline loops: CDR1 MNHEY, CDR2 SVGAGI. Trimming removed 0 bases from V and 0 bases from J, with 6 bases in between. This CDR3 is CASSYSRRSGANVLTF. CDR3 DNA: TGTGCCAGCAGTTACTCGCGTCGCTCTGGGGCCAACGTCCTGACTTTC.